This T cell receptor (beta chain) was captured in a study of graft-versus-host responses after intestinal transplantation. In the study overall: Induction using anti-thymocyte globulin, followed by tacrolimus and steroids for about three years, was given to all recipients. Study-level results: High graft-versus-host to host-versus-graft T cell clonal ratios marked allografts of patients with graft-donor macrochimerism. GvH clones detected in recipient marrow included some appearing first in ileum or blood.

This table comes from immunoSEQ multiplex PCR, and its TCRdb copy is limited to in-frame clones, with some not included. The sample lists 81,000 or so clones, approximately 92% seen once, with around 1.1% in the top ten. The V end lost 5 bases, the J end lost 6 bases, and 9 bases lay between the germline ends. Germline V gene data show CDR1 as SGHTS and CDR2 as YDEGEE. The CDR3 contains 11 residues. With respect to this clone: Its antigen is unidentified.

This chain joins TRBV5-8 and TRBJ2-7; possibly TRBD2 for D (5 bases). Sequenced material: unstimulated CD8+ T cells sorted from spleen or lymph node cells, taken before transplant. This receptor was taken from a human donor who was the organ donor for an intestinal transplant. CDR3 residues: CASSYGIEQYF. For the CDR3, the DNA is TGTGCCAGCAGTTACGGGATCGAGCAGTACTTC.